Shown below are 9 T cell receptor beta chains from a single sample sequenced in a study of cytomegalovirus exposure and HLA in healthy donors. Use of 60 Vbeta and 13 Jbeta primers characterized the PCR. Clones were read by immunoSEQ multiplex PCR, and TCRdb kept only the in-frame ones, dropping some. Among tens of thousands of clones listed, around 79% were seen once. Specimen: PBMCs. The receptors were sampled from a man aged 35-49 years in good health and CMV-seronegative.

DNA of the CDR3: TGTGCCAGCAGCTGGGGACAGGCCACCGGGGAGCTGTTTTTT. The encoded protein is CASSWGQATGELFF. The rearrangement links TRBV5-5 to TRBJ2-2, with 8 nucleotides matching TRBD1. CDR3 length equals 14 residues. The ends lost 3 bases at V and 4 bases at J; junction bases unmatched: 2. CDR1 and CDR2 from the germline V gene are SGHKS and YYEKEE (reference sequence).

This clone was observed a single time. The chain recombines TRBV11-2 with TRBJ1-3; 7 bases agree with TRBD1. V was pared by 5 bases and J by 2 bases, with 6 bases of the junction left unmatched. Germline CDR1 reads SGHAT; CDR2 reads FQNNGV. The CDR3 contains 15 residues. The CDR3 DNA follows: TGTGCCAGCAGCCCCCAGACAGGGACTGGAAACACCATATATTTT. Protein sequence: CASSPQTGTGNTIYF.

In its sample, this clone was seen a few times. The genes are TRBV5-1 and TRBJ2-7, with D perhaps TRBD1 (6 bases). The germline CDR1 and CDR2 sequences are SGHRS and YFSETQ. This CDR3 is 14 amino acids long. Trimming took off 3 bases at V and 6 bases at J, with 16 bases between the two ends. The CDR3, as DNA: TGCGCCAGCAGCTCAACGATAGGGGGACCCGAGCAGTACTTC. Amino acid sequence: CASSSTIGGPEQYF.

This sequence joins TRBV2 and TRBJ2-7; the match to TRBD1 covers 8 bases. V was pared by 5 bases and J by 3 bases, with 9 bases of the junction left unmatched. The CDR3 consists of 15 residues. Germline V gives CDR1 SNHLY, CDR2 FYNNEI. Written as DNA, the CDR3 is TGTGCCAGCAGTTACGGACAGGGCTCCCTCTACGAGCAGTACTTC. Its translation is CASSYGQGSLYEQYF. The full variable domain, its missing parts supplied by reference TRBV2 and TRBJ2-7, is EPEVTQTPSHQVTQMGQEVILRCVPISNHLYFYWYRQILGQKVEFLVSFYNNEISEKSEIFDDQFSVERPDGSNFTLKIRSTKLEDSAMYFCASSYGQGSLYEQYFGPGTRLTVT.

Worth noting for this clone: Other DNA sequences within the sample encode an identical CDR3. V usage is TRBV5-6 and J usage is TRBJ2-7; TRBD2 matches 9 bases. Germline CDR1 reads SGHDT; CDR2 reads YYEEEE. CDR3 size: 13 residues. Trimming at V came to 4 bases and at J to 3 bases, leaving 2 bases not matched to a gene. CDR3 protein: CASSRLAVYEQYF. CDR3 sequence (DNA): TGTGCCAGCAGCCGACTAGCGGTCTACGAGCAGTACTTC.

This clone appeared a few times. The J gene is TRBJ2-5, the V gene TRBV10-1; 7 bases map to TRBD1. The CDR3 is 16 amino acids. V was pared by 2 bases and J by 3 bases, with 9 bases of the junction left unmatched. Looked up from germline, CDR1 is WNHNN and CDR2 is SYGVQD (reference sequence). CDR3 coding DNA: TGCGCCAGCAGTGAGGCTGCGGTAGGGGGCAAAGAGACCCAGTACTTC. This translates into CASSEAAVGGKETQYF.

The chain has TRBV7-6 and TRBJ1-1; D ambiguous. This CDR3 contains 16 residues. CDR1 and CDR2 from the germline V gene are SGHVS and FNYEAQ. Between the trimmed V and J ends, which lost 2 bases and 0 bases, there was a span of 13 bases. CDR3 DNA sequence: TGTGCCAGCAGCTTAAATAGCCCCCACTTGAACACTGAAGCTTTCTTT. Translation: CASSLNSPHLNTEAFF.

The CDR3 loop is CASSVRDTRNEQFF. CDR3 bases: TGTGCCAGCAGTGTAAGGGACACACGCAATGAGCAGTTCTTC. This chain connects TRBV2 to TRBJ2-1, with D maybe TRBD1 (6 bases). The CDR3 is 14 amino acids. Germline loops: CDR1 SNHLY, CDR2 FYNNEI. The V end lost 4 bases, the J end lost 6 bases, and 13 bases lay between the germline ends.

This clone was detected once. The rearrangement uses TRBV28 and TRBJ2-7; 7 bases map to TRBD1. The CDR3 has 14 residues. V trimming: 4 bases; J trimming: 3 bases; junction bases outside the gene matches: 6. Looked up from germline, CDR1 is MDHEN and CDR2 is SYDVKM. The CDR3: CASSSTGQIYEQYF. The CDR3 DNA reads TGTGCCAGCAGTTCCACGGGACAGATCTACGAGCAGTACTTC. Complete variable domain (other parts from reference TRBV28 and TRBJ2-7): DVKVTQSSRYLVKRTGEKVFLECVQDMDHENMFWYRQDPGLGLRLIYFSYDVKMKEKGDIPEGYSVSREKKERFSLILESASTNQTSMYLCASSSTGQIYEQYFGPGTRLTVT.